A selection of T cell receptor beta chains follows, all from one sample in a study of blood T cell repertoires in COVID-19. The assay was immunoSEQ multiplex PCR, and TCRdb's table has in-frame clones only and misses some. Of some 83,000 clones listed, 84% are singletons. Sequencing input: peripheral blood. These receptors were collected from a man in his forties or fifties with acute or convalescent COVID-19. Each CDR3 is given with its conserved first and last residue. Each record gives: D gene, clone size, V gene, CDR3 length, J gene, CDR3 protein, CDR3 DNA. The D gene is left open where the match is weak. Clone size is shown for a subset of rows, as once, few, many or a class of expanded clone.

TRBD1	NA	TRBV7-2	14	TRBJ2-2	CASSRGQGTGELFF	TGTGCCAGCAGCCGGGGACAGGGCACCGGGGAGCTGTTTTTT
TRBD1	NA	TRBV5-1	14	TRBJ2-3	CASRTGGVTDTQYF	TGCGCCAGCCGGACAGGGGGTGTCACAGATACGCAGTATTTT
TRBD1	NA	TRBV7-9	13	TRBJ1-1	CASTRQGNTEAFF	TGTGCCAGCACCCGACAGGGCAACACTGAAGCTTTCTTT
TRBD1	NA	TRBV24-1	15	TRBJ1-2	CATYGQGSLGYGYTF	TGTGCCACATATGGACAGGGCTCACTCGGGTATGGCTACACCTTC
NA	NA	TRBV7-3	15	TRBJ2-3	CASSLTGVGTDTQYF	TGTGCCAGCAGCTTAACAGGGGTGGGCACAGATACGCAGTATTTT
TRBD1	NA	TRBV9	15	TRBJ2-1	CASSGRTGDYNEQFF	TGTGCCAGCAGCGGACGGACAGGGGACTACAATGAGCAGTTCTTC
NA	few	TRBV4-1	16	TRBJ1-5	CASSQGETAGHQPQHF	TGCGCCAGCAGCCAAGGTGAAACTGCAGGCCATCAGCCCCAGCATTTT
NA	NA	TRBV2	19	TRBJ2-4	CASSEGSLRAWRGKNIQYF	TGTGCCAGCAGTGAAGGGTCCCTTCGGGCCTGGCGGGGCAAAAACATTCAGTACTTC
TRBD1	NA	TRBV28	15	TRBJ1-6	CASSPWDSSNSPLHF	TGTGCCAGCAGTCCCTGGGACAGCAGTAATTCACCCCTCCACTTT
NA	NA	TRBV27	15	TRBJ2-7	CASSFSAGFFFEQYF	TGTGCCAGCAGTTTTTCAGCAGGTTTCTTCTTCGAGCAGTACTTC
TRBD2	NA	TRBV30	17	TRBJ2-6	CAPTGGSGGTGANVLTF	TGTGCCCCAACGGGGGGTAGCGGGGGGACTGGGGCCAACGTCCTGACTTTC